Listed below are T cell receptor beta chains from one sample, sequenced in a study of shared clonotypes between healthy human individuals. Sequenced by immunoSEQ multiplex PCR; TCRdb stores in-frame clones only, minus some. The sample comprises around 940,000 clones, 70% to 85% of which are singletons, and 1.5% rests with the top ten. Sequenced sample: memory CD4+ T cells sorted from blood. The receptors originated from a man between 18 and 29 years old in good health. Both conserved end residues are part of each CDR3. Fields, in order: clone size, D gene, J gene, V gene, CDR3 protein, CDR3 DNA. The D gene is left open where the match is weak. Some rows have no size entry. The others give once, few or many, or a class for an expanded clone.

.,TRBD1,TRBJ1-6,TRBV27,CASSLWGQGHSPLHF,TGTGCCAGCAGTTTATGGGGACAGGGACACTCACCCCTCCACTTT
.,TRBD2,TRBJ2-1,TRBV6-5,CASSRTSGRHEQFF,TGTGCCAGCAGCCGGACTAGCGGGAGGCATGAGCAGTTCTTC
.,.,TRBJ1-1,TRBV6-6,CAGGQYAEAFF,TGTGCCGGCGGACAGTACGCTGAAGCTTTCTTT
.,TRBD2,TRBJ2-3,TRBV18,CASSPVGTIGLDTQYF,TGTGCCAGCTCACCAGTCGGGACTATAGGCTTAGATACGCAGTATTTT
.,TRBD1,TRBJ2-5,TRBV18,CASSPPTGQRETQYF,TGTGCCAGCTCACCGCCGACGGGACAGAGAGAGACCCAGTACTTC
few,.,TRBJ1-1,TRBV5-1,CASSLDGMNTEAFF,TGCGCCAGCAGCCTCGACGGCATGAACACTGAAGCTTTCTTT
.,.,TRBJ1-4,TRBV18,CASSPLDAGLREKLFF,TGTGCCAGCTCACCACTGGATGCGGGGTTGCGTGAAAAACTGTTTTTT
once,TRBD1,TRBJ1-2,TRBV7-9,CASSFQGAGGYTF,TGTGCCAGCAGCTTCCAGGGGGCCGGTGGCTACACCTTC
once,.,TRBJ2-1,TRBV2,CASSAASLGANEQFF,TGTGCCAGCAGTGCTGCCTCTCTCGGGGCCAATGAGCAGTTCTTC
.,.,TRBJ1-2,TRBV7-9,CASSPDTLTYGYTF,TGTGCCAGCAGCCCAGACACTTTAACCTATGGCTACACCTTC
.,TRBD1,TRBJ2-6,TRBV5-6,CASSLTGGASGANVLTF,TGTGCCAGCAGCCTGACAGGGGGCGCTTCTGGGGCCAACGTCCTGACTTTC
.,.,TRBJ2-1,TRBV7-2,CASSFPNGNEQFF,TGTGCCAGCAGCTTCCCGAATGGGAATGAGCAGTTCTTC
.,.,TRBJ2-5,TRBV19,CASSMGDTQYF,TGTGCCAGTAGTATGGGGGACACCCAGTACTTC
.,.,TRBJ1-1,TRBV6-5,CATLPPGSTEAFF,TGTGCCACCCTCCCCCCAGGTTCCACTGAAGCTTTCTTT
.,TRBD2,TRBJ2-5,TRBV29-1,CSVVTSGGNKETQYF,TGCAGCGTTGTAACTAGCGGGGGGAATAAAGAGACCCAGTACTTC
.,.,TRBJ1-2,TRBV30,CAWSDVTRRNGYTF,TGTGCCTGGAGTGACGTGACCCGGAGAAATGGCTACACCTTC
.,.,TRBJ2-7,TRBV16,CASSQSLSSYEQYF,TGTGCCAGCAGCCAATCGTTGAGTTCCTACGAGCAGTACTTC
.,.,TRBJ1-6,TRBV2,CASSLQGRNSPLHF,TGTGCCAGCAGTTTACAGGGTAGAAATTCACCCCTCCACTTT
.,TRBD1,TRBJ1-5,TRBV15,CATSRRVGTENQPQHF,TGTGCCACCAGCAGGAGAGTCGGGACAGAAAATCAGCCCCAGCATTTT
.,.,TRBJ2-2,TRBV4-1,CASSQGASKGDPLGAGELFF,TGCGCCAGCAGCCAAGGAGCCAGTAAGGGGGACCCTCTAGGAGCCGGGGAGCTGTTTTTT
few,.,TRBJ1-5,TRBV28,CATRGAPVLNQPQHF,TGTGCCACAAGGGGGGCCCCGGTCCTAAATCAGCCCCAGCATTTT
.,TRBD1,TRBJ2-7,TRBV19,CASGQGALEEQYF,TGTGCCAGTGGACAGGGGGCTCTGGAAGAGCAGTACTTC
.,TRBD2,TRBJ2-1,TRBV4-1,CASSQEYIAGRNYNEQFF,TGCGCCAGCAGCCAAGAGTATATAGCGGGGAGAAATTACAATGAGCAGTTCTTC